This T cell receptor (beta chain) was sequenced during a study of T cells in narcolepsy. About the study: Healthy controls were enrolled alongside patients with narcolepsy type 1 or type 2. Study results and limitations: Same-patient CSF and blood CD4+ T cell clonotypes included HCRT-specific and TRIB2-specific autoreactive ones.

With respect to this clone: Its antigen remains unidentified.

The CDR3 loop spans 14 amino acids. V dropped 4 bases and J dropped 2 bases, with 9 bases sitting between them. Germline V gene lookup returns CDR1 SNHLY and CDR2 FYNNEI. Sequenced by immunoSEQ multiplex PCR; TCRdb stores in-frame clones only, minus some. The sample has some 37,000 clones; about 85% are singletons. Sequencing was done on a sample of CD45RA- memory CD4+ T cells from PBMCs. The V and J genes are TRBV2 and TRBJ1-5, with D uncertain. The sequence was obtained from a human donor with narcolepsy. The CDR3 spells CASSAEFGNQPQHF. The CDR3 region has the DNA TGTGCCAGCAGTGCGGAGTTCGGCAATCAGCCCCAGCATTTT.